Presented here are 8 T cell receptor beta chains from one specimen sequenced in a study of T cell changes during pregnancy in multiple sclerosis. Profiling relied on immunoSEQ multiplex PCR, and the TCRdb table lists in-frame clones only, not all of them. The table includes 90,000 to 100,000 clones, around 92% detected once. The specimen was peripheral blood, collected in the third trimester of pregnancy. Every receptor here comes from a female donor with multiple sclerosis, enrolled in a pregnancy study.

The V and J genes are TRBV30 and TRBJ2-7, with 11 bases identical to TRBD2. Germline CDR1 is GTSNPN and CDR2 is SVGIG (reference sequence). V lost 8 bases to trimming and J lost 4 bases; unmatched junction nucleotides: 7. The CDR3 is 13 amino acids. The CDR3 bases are TGTGCCCTAACTAGCGGGAGCATGTACGAGCAGTACTTC. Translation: CALTSGSMYEQYF.

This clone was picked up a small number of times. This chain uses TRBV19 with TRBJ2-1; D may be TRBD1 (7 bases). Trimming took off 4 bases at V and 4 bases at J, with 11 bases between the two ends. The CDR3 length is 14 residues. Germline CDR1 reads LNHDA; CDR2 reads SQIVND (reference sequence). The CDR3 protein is CASSRAGQYNEQFF. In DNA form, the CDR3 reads TGTGCCAGTAGTAGGGCGGGACAGTACAATGAGCAGTTCTTC.

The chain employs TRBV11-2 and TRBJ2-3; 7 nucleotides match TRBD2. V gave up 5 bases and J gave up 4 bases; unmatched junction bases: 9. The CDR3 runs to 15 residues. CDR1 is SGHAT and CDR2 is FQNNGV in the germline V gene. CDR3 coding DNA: TGTGCCAGCAGCCGGAGGCGACTAGCATCAGATACGCAGTATTTT. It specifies CASSRRRLASDTQYF.

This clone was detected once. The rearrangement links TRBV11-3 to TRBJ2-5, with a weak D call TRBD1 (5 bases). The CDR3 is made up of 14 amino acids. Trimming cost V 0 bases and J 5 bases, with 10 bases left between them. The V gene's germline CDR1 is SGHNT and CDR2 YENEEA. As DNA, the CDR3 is TGTGCCAGCAGCTTAGAAGGGGTTCGGGAGACCCAGTACTTC. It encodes CASSLEGVRETQYF.

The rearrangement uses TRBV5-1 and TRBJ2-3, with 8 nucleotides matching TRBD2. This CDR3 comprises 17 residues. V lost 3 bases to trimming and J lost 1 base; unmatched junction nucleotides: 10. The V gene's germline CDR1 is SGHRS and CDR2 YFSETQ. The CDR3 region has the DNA TGCGCCAGCAGCTGGAAGTCTCTAGCGGGCGGCACAGATACGCAGTATTTT. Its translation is CASSWKSLAGGTDTQYF.

DNA for the CDR3: TGTGCCAGCAGCTCTCAGGGGCGCTGGACCGGGGAGCTGTTTTTT. It encodes CASSSQGRWTGELFF. This chain uses TRBV5-8 with TRBJ2-2, with a possible D match to TRBD1 (6 bases). The CDR3 runs 15 residues. V lost 3 bases and J lost 5, with 14 bases in between. The germline V gene encodes CDR1 SGHTS and CDR2 YDEGEE.

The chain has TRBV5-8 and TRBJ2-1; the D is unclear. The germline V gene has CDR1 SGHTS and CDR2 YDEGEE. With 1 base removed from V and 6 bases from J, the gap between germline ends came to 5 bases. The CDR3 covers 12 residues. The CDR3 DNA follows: TGTGCCAGCAGCTTGACAGCCAATGAGCAGTTCTTC. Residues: CASSLTANEQFF.

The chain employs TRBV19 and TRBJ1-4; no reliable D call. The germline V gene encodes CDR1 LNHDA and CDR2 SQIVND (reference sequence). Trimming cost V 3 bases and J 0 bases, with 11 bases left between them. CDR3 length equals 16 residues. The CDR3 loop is CASSIVRLPTNEKLFF. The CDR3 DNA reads TGTGCCAGTAGTATCGTGAGGTTACCAACTAATGAAAAACTGTTTTTT. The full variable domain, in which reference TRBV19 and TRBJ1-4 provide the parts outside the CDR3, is DGGITQSPKYLFRKEGQNVTLSCEQNLNHDAMYWYRQDPGQGLRLIYYSQIVNDFQKGDIAEGYSVSREKKESFPLTVTSAQKNPTAFYLCASSIVRLPTNEKLFFGSGTQLSVL.